Given below is one T cell receptor beta chain in context. CDR1 is MDHEN, CDR2 SYDVKM, per germline. The CDR3 covers 13 residues. V lost 3 bases and J 10 bases, leaving 14 bases between the germline ends. Per the authors' pipeline: For nucleated cells, counts were estimated from reference gene primer amplification. Clones were sequenced by immunoSEQ multiplex PCR, and TCRdb holds only the in-frame ones, with some missing. D and trimming were read from the DNA, whereas the V and J calls and clone size are those reported in that table. The data hold some 87,000 clones, with about nine tenths observed a single time. This sample is part of a study of blood T cell repertoires in COVID-19. Overall study: Italy, Spain and the United States were the sources of the convalescent and acute COVID-19 samples. The cDNA or gDNA used as material had been derived from T cells, B-cell-depleted T cells, or PBMCs.

The sample was peripheral blood. This sequence was found in a woman between 65 and 79 years old with acute or convalescent COVID-19. The chain links TRBV28 to TRBJ2-3; the D gene is possibly TRBD1 (5 bases). CDR3 nucleotide sequence: TGTGCCAGCAGTTTCCCCCCACAGGTGTCGCAGTATTTT. Encoded protein: CASSFPPQVSQYF.